This TCR beta chain is from a study of shared clonotypes between healthy human individuals. Deletions cut 4 bases from V and 7 bases from J, with 20 bases between. The CDR3 has 15 amino acids. The germline CDR1 and CDR2 sequences are SGDLS and YYNGEE. In regard to this clone: Its antigen is unidentified.

Clones were read by immunoSEQ multiplex PCR, and TCRdb kept only the in-frame ones, dropping some. The top ten hold approximately 1.5% of the sample, which has some 1 million clones, about 75% seen once. Study conclusions and caveats: Larger richness was generally estimated for naive than memory subsets. Non-shared clonotypes had lower generation probabilities than clonotypes shared by all four sorted-subset donors. It was observed that about 5% of naive CD4 clonotypes were shared across several donors.

The chain joins TRBV9 to TRBJ1-2; D not certain. The clonotype comes from a man between 18 and 35 years old in good health. Material for sequencing was memory CD4+ T cells sorted from blood. Sample subset: CD45RA-negative fraction. The CDR3 bases are TGTGCCAGCAGCCCCGACGCTCCCGGCCGTTCTGGCTACACCTTC. Translation gives CASSPDAPGRSGYTF.